These T cell receptor beta chains were read from a single sample in a study of vaccination and CD4 T cells after COVID-19. These receptors' antigens are unknown. In TCRdb, the PCR reads were re-called with MiXCR into one record per CDR3 protein. The sample records approximately 22,000 distinct CDR3 sequences, roughly 40% being singletons. This specimen was CD4+ T cells from blood, cultured in vitro, taken about 7 months after SARS-CoV-2 vaccination. These receptors were taken from a human donor who had recovered from COVID-19. CDR3s include the opening cysteine and the closing phenylalanine or tryptophan. The D gene is left open where the match is weak. Expanded clones are given a class, and other clones once, few, many or no size at all.

cdr3_nt | cdr3_aa | clone_size | d_call | j_call | v_call
TGTGCCACCAGTGAGCGGCTAGCGGGAGTCAATGAGCAGTTCTTC | CATSERLAGVNEQFF | - | TRBD2 | TRBJ2-1 | TRBV24-1
TGTGCCAGCAGTTTCCCTTGGGGCTATGGCTACACCTTC | CASSFPWGYGYTF | few | - | TRBJ1-2 | TRBV28
TGTGCCAGCAGCCCGTCCCCCTACAAGCGGAGCTCCTACGAGCAGTACTTC | CASSPSPYKRSSYEQYF | - | - | TRBJ2-7 | TRBV7-6
TGTGCCAGCAGTTACAGCGAGAGCAATCAGCCCCAGCATTTT | CASSYSESNQPQHF | - | - | TRBJ1-5 | TRBV6-5
TGCAGTGCTAGAGCTCCGACTAGCGGGAGGCCCGAGCAGTACTTC | CSARAPTSGRPEQYF | - | TRBD2 | TRBJ2-7 | TRBV20-1
TGTGCCAGCAGCTCGGACAGGGTATCCAATGAGCAGTTCTTC | CASSSDRVSNEQFF | few | TRBD1 | TRBJ2-1 | TRBV7-2
TGTGCCAGCAAAGTTGGGGATGGCTACACCTTC | CASKVGDGYTF | once | - | TRBJ1-2 | TRBV2
TGTGCCAGCAGCTTATCCTCGTTCACAGATACGCAGTATTTT | CASSLSSFTDTQYF | - | - | TRBJ2-3 | TRBV7-2
TGCAGTGCTAGGGCTAGCGGGAGGGCGTACCAAGAGACCCAGTACTTC | CSARASGRAYQETQYF | few | TRBD2 | TRBJ2-5 | TRBV20-1
TGCAGCGTAGCGACAGGGGGCCTGTATGGCTACACCTTC | CSVATGGLYGYTF | - | TRBD1 | TRBJ1-2 | TRBV29-1
TGTGCCAGTAGAAGGGGACAAACCAGAAGGGATACGCAGTATTTT | CASRRGQTRRDTQYF | - | - | TRBJ2-3 | TRBV28
TGTGCCAGCTCGGCCGGTCGGTACTCCTACGAGCAGTACTTC | CASSAGRYSYEQYF | - | - | TRBJ2-7 | TRBV21-1
TGTGCCAGCAGTTCAGGGGGAGGTGAGCAGTTCTTC | CASSSGGGEQFF | few | - | TRBJ2-1 | TRBV6-5
TGCAGTGCTAAGCGCCCGGGACAGTACAATGAGCAGTTCTTC | CSAKRPGQYNEQFF | - | TRBD1 | TRBJ2-1 | TRBV20-1
TGTGCCAGCAGTTTAGGCCCCCCCTATGGCTACACCTTC | CASSLGPPYGYTF | - | - | TRBJ1-2 | TRBV28
TGTGCCAGCAGGGGGCGGGGGCACAGTCAGCCCCAGCATTTT | CASRGRGHSQPQHF | few | - | TRBJ1-5 | TRBV6-1
TGTGCCAGCAGGGCGGCCGGTCCCAAGGACACTGAAGCTTTCTTT | CASRAAGPKDTEAFF | - | - | TRBJ1-1 | TRBV28
TGTGCCAGCAGTTTAAGGGGGTCAGGGGTGCGGTCACCCCTCCACTTT | CASSLRGSGVRSPLHF | few | - | TRBJ1-6 | TRBV28
TGTGCCAGCAGCCCACAAGGGGATACGCAGTATTTT | CASSPQGDTQYF | few | - | TRBJ2-3 | TRBV7-3
TGTGCCAGCAGTTTATACGGGGAGAACACTGAAGCTTTCTTT | CASSLYGENTEAFF | - | - | TRBJ1-1 | TRBV28
TGTGCCAGCAGTCTACAGGGGGGAGGGCAGTACTTC | CASSLQGGGQYF | - | TRBD1 | TRBJ2-7 | TRBV28
TGTGCCAGTAGCCGAAGGGGCCAACAGGGTAATTCACCCCTCCACTTT | CASSRRGQQGNSPLHF | - | - | TRBJ1-6 | TRBV19
TGTGCCAGCAGCGGGCGGACAGACAATTCACCCCTCCACTTT | CASSGRTDNSPLHF | few | - | TRBJ1-6 | TRBV7-9
TGTGCCAGCAGCCTCACAGGGGGCGGAAGGGGCTACACCTTC | CASSLTGGGRGYTF | few | TRBD1 | TRBJ1-2 | TRBV7-3
TGTGCCAGCAGCTTGGATGGACTAGCGGGAGGCTGCGAGCAGTACTTC | CASSLDGLAGGCEQYF | few | TRBD2 | TRBJ2-7 | TRBV7-9
TGTGCCAGCAGCTCGGACGGGACTGACGGGAATCATGAGCAGTTCTTC | CASSSDGTDGNHEQFF | - | - | TRBJ2-1 | TRBV7-2
TGCAGTGCTAGAGACCCGCAGGGGGGGAACACCGGGGAGCTGTTTTTT | CSARDPQGGNTGELFF | - | - | TRBJ2-2 | TRBV20-1
TGTGCCAGCAGTGCGACAGTATCCGCGGAGACCCAGTACTTC | CASSATVSAETQYF | - | - | TRBJ2-5 | TRBV28
TGTGCCAGCGGAAGGACAGGGAATCAGCCCCAGCATTTT | CASGRTGNQPQHF | - | TRBD1 | TRBJ1-5 | TRBV6-1
TGTGCCAGCGGACTGACGGGGATATCAAATGAGCAGTTCTTC | CASGLTGISNEQFF | - | - | TRBJ2-1 | TRBV28
TGTGCCAGCAACAACTACCTGGGGACCCAGTACTTC | CASNNYLGTQYF | - | - | TRBJ2-5 | TRBV21-1
TGCGCCAGCAGGGAGGTGGGACTAGCGGAAGAGACCCAGTACTTC | CASREVGLAEETQYF | - | TRBD2 | TRBJ2-5 | TRBV10-2
TGTGCCAGCCGGGTGAGGGATGAGCAGTTCTTC | CASRVRDEQFF | - | - | TRBJ2-1 | TRBV6-1
TGTGCCATCACGGTCGGCAGGAACTATGGCTACACCTTC | CAITVGRNYGYTF | - | - | TRBJ1-2 | TRBV6-2/TRBV6-3
TGCAGCGTTCGGGTCCAGCGGGGAACCGGGGAGCTGTTTTTT | CSVRVQRGTGELFF | - | TRBD2 | TRBJ2-2 | TRBV29-1
TGTGCCAGCAGGGGGACAGGGGCCTACGAGCAGTACTTC | CASRGTGAYEQYF | - | TRBD1 | TRBJ2-7 | TRBV6-1
TGTGCCAGCAGTTATGAGAAGGTCTCTTTCTATGGCTACACCTTC | CASSYEKVSFYGYTF | - | - | TRBJ1-2 | TRBV28
TGTGCCAGCAGTACTACAGCAGTCTACGAGCAGTACTTC | CASSTTAVYEQYF | once | - | TRBJ2-7 | TRBV28
TGTGCCAGCAGCCCTTCCCGGGGCTTCAATCAGCCCCAGCATTTT | CASSPSRGFNQPQHF | once | - | TRBJ1-5 | TRBV4-2
TGTGCCAGCAGTGAACCGGCAGAGGGAGCTTTCTTT | CASSEPAEGAFF | once | - | TRBJ1-1 | TRBV6-1
TGTGCCAGCAGTTTGTGGGGCGCCCCTGGGGCCTACACCTTC | CASSLWGAPGAYTF | - | - | TRBJ1-2 | TRBV12-3/TRBV12-4
TGTGCCACCAGTGACGGGCAGCTCCGCACAGATACGCAGTATTTT | CATSDGQLRTDTQYF | - | - | TRBJ2-3 | TRBV24-1
TGCAGCGTACCGGGACCCTTGAACACCGGGGAGCTGTTTTTT | CSVPGPLNTGELFF | - | - | TRBJ2-2 | TRBV29-1
TGCGCCAGCAGCCGGGGACAGACTGAGCAGTTCTTC | CASSRGQTEQFF | - | TRBD1 | TRBJ2-1 | TRBV10-2
TGTGCCAGCCAGGGACAGGGAACCTATGGCTACACCTTC | CASQGQGTYGYTF | few | TRBD1 | TRBJ1-2 | TRBV27
TGCAGTGCTAGAGGTGGTGGGGCCAACGTCCTGACTTTC | CSARGGGANVLTF | - | - | TRBJ2-6 | TRBV20-1
TGTGCCACCTCCCCGGACAGGGGGTACCAAGAGACCCAGTACTTC | CATSPDRGYQETQYF | - | TRBD1 | TRBJ2-5 | TRBV19
TGCAGTGCTAGAGCCCAGTCGGGTGGAGCCTACAATGAGCAGTTCTTC | CSARAQSGGAYNEQFF | - | - | TRBJ2-1 | TRBV20-1